This T cell receptor (beta chain) was retrieved from a study of cytomegalovirus exposure and HLA in healthy donors. Researchers ran the PCR with 60 Vbeta and 13 Jbeta primers. Measured with immunoSEQ multiplex PCR; TCRdb has only the in-frame clones, and not every one. The sample carries under 200,000 clones, approximately 11% recorded once. The CDR3 sequence is 15 residues long. V lost 4 bases and J lost 1, with 11 bases in between. The germline gives CDR1 PRHDT, CDR2 FYEKMQ (reference sequence). A few counts support this clone. The sequence was collected from a man aged 45-60 years in good health and CMV-seropositive. This chain links TRBV13 with TRBJ1-3; maybe TRBD1 (6 bases). The material sequenced was PBMCs. DNA of the CDR3: TGTGCCAGCAGCTATCGTACAGGGTCTGGAAACACCATATATTTT. Translated: CASSYRTGSGNTIYF.